This T cell receptor (beta chain) was identified in a study of T cells expressing NK-cell markers. With the 5' RACE reads reprocessed, TCRdb shows one record per CDR3 protein and no DNA. Seen in this sample are 500,000 to 600,000 distinct CDR3 sequences; the ten most common clones hold approximately 4%. This CDR3 has 16 residues. J is TRBJ2-1 and V is TRBV12-3 or TRBV12-4; TCRdb proposes TRBD2, but this gene call is untestable without DNA. The sequenced sample was blood T cells: a sorted CD56 or NKG2C T cell subset, CD4+ or CD8+ T cells, or bulk PBMC T cells (not recorded which). The sequence came from a young man in good health. CDR3 sequence reads: CASSYGSSGIGGEQFF.